A selection of T cell receptor beta chains follows, all from one sample in a study of blood T cell repertoires in COVID-19. Repertoires were generated with immunoSEQ multiplex PCR, while TCRdb's copy carries only in-frame clones and drops some. The sample records 300,000 to 400,000 clones, roughly 84% being singletons. Specimen: peripheral blood. The receptors stem from a man in his forties or fifties with active or convalescent COVID-19. The CDR3 runs from the conserved cysteine through the conserved F or W. Fields, in order: D gene, V gene, J gene, clone size, CDR3 DNA, CDR3 protein. The D gene is left open where the match is weak. Expanded clones are given a class, and other clones once, few, many or no size at all.

>-|TRBV7-2|TRBJ2-5|-
TGTGCCAGCAGCTTTAGTTTTCAAGAGACCCAGTACTTC
CASSFSFQETQYF
>-|TRBV4-1|TRBJ1-5|-
TGCGCCAGCAGCCAAGAGAGTGGCAATCAGCCCCAGCATTTT
CASSQESGNQPQHF
>TRBD1|TRBV4-1|TRBJ2-3|-
TGCGCCAGCAGCCCCAGACCGGGACAGGGAACAGATACGCAGTATTTT
CASSPRPGQGTDTQYF
>-|TRBV7-2|TRBJ1-5|-
TGTGCCAGCAGCTTATCGATAGCGGGCGTTATTCAGCCCCAGCATTTT
CASSLSIAGVIQPQHF
>TRBD2|TRBV7-3|TRBJ2-2|-
TGTGCCAGCAGCTCCCTAGCGGGGGGGATCGCCGGGGAGCTGTTTTTT
CASSSLAGGIAGELFF
>-|TRBV4-3|TRBJ2-7|-
TGCGCCAGCAGCCTTTCGGGGGGCGACGAGCAGTACTTC
CASSLSGGDEQYF
>TRBD2|TRBV4-3|TRBJ2-2|-
TGCGCCAGCAGTCAAGGGGAGGGCCGGGAGCTGTTTTTT
CASSQGEGRELFF
>TRBD1|TRBV5-1|TRBJ1-5|-
TGCGCCAGCAGCTTGGTGGGACAGCCAGATCAGCCCCAGCATTTT
CASSLVGQPDQPQHF
>TRBD1|TRBV4-1|TRBJ2-1|-
TGCGCCAGCAGCCAAGATAATGAGGGGGCTTCCTACAATGAGCAGTTCTTC
CASSQDNEGASYNEQFF
>TRBD2|TRBV28|TRBJ2-1|-
TGTGCCGCGGGCGGGAGGGCATACAATGAGCAGTTCTTC
CAAGGRAYNEQFF
>TRBD1|TRBV10-3|TRBJ2-6|once
TGTGCCATCAGTGAGTCTGACAGGGGCCTCTCTGGGGCCAACGTCCTGACTTTC
CAISESDRGLSGANVLTF
>-|TRBV20-1|TRBJ2-1|-
TGCAGTGCTAGGGCAGGGGCTGAGCAGTTCTTC
CSARAGAEQFF
>-|TRBV30|TRBJ1-1|once
TGTGCCTGGAGTGTAAAGCTGACGCGGGCTGTAAGAGTAGCTTTCTTT
CAWSVKLTRAVRVAFF
>-|TRBV3-1/TRBV3-2|TRBJ1-4|-
TGTGCCAGCAGCCGCCAGGGAAGTGGAAGGGAAAAACTGTTTTTT
CASSRQGSGREKLFF
>TRBD1|TRBV28|TRBJ1-1|-
TGTGCCAGCAGTTTAAGAACGGGACAGGGACAAGGAGCTTTCTTT
CASSLRTGQGQGAFF
>-|TRBV28|TRBJ2-7|-
TGTGCCAGCAGCCTCAGGGCTTACGAGCAGTACTTC
CASSLRAYEQYF
>TRBD2|TRBV24-1|TRBJ2-2|once
TGTGCCACCAGTGATTTGGCCTCACTAGCGGGAGGGGGAACCGGGGAGCTGTTTTTT
CATSDLASLAGGGTGELFF
>TRBD1|TRBV10-2|TRBJ1-2|-
TGCGCCAGCAGTGGCTCCGTGACAGGGGGCGCGGATGGCTACACCTTC
CASSGSVTGGADGYTF
>-|TRBV18|TRBJ1-4|-
TGTGCCAGCTCACCCGAGGCAGGGGTCGAAAAACTGTTTTTT
CASSPEAGVEKLFF
>TRBD1|TRBV11-2|TRBJ1-1|-
TGTGCCAGCAGCCCTGTTACGCCCCGACAGGGAAGGTTAGGCACTGAAGCTTTCTTT
CASSPVTPRQGRLGTEAFF
>-|TRBV6-5|TRBJ2-1|-
TGTGCCAGCAAGCAATCCACCTACAATGAGCAGTTCTTC
CASKQSTYNEQFF
>-|TRBV2|TRBJ1-1|-
TGTGCCAGTGAACAGGGACGGGGAAACACTGAAGCTTTCTTT
CASEQGRGNTEAFF
>-|TRBV6-4|TRBJ2-7|-
TGTGCCAGCAGGGGGACACGGAGACCGAACTACGAGCAGTACTTC
CASRGTRRPNYEQYF
>-|TRBV4-2|TRBJ1-2|-
TGTGCCAGCAGCCAAGGATCCGGGGGGGTCTATGGCTACACCTTC
CASSQGSGGVYGYTF
>-|TRBV6-6|TRBJ1-2|few
TGTGCCAGCAGTCCTCGGTCATCCTATGGCTACACCTTC
CASSPRSSYGYTF
>TRBD1|TRBV6-5|TRBJ1-5|-
TGTGCCAGCATGGACAGGGGGGGGAATCAGCCCCAGCATTTT
CASMDRGGNQPQHF
>TRBD1|TRBV27|TRBJ2-1|-
TGTGCCAGCAGGCAAAGCGGGACAGGGGGCTTTAATGAGCAGTTCTTC
CASRQSGTGGFNEQFF
>-|TRBV19|TRBJ1-5|-
TGTGCCAGTAGGGATATTAACAGGTCGGATCAGCCCCAGCATTTT
CASRDINRSDQPQHF
>-|TRBV7-2|TRBJ1-6|-
TGTGCCAGCAGGATAAACAGGAGCTCCTATAATTCACCCCTCCACTTT
CASRINRSSYNSPLHF
>-|TRBV6-5|TRBJ2-1|-
TGTGCCAGCAGTTACTCAGGGGTAAGCTCCTACAATGAGCAGTTCTTC
CASSYSGVSSYNEQFF